This T cell receptor beta chain came from a study of shared clonotypes between healthy human individuals. Study information: Three plates each covered CD4 naive and memory; CD8 naive two, CD8 memory one. Study observations and caveats: Non-shared clonotypes showed lower generation probabilities than clonotypes common to all four donors. Limited genetic and exposure-history diversity came from having few donors.

Profiled with immunoSEQ multiplex PCR; TCRdb holds only in-frame clones, not every one. Of 300,000 to 400,000 clones detected, around 87% appear once; the ten largest clones hold around 16%. Per germline, CDR1 MNHEY and CDR2 SVGAGI. V was pared by 0 bases and J by 5 bases, with 13 bases between. The CDR3 loop spans 15 amino acids. This clone came up once. Its target is not known. The TCR originated in a man between 18 and 29 years old in good health. The sample taken for sequencing was memory CD8+ T cells sorted from blood. Subset here: CD45RO+ cells pooled with CCR7-negative TemRA cells. The J gene is TRBJ2-5, the V gene TRBV6-5, with a possible D match to TRBD1 (5 bases). Here the CDR3 reads CASSYSDSNRETQYF. CDR3 DNA: TGTGCCAGCAGTTACTCAGACTCGAACAGGGAGACCCAGTACTTC.